Each of the 21 T cell receptor beta chains below was sequenced from the same sample in a study of a mutant IDH1 vaccine in newly diagnosed glioma listed by TCRdb under 2021. The receptor library was made with the immunoSEQ multiplex PCR assay. The source is immuneACCESS, and TCRdb retained only in-frame sequences with V and J called. Part of the clones is not carried over; for the studies checked, unresolved V genes explain less than half of this, and the remainder is unexplained. The sample has tens of thousands of clones on record, 86% of them singletons. The ten largest clones capture over 1.5% of the sample. The label giving this sample's time point can be read as: week 35, safety follow-up. A 20-mer mutant IDH1 peptide at 300 micrograms in Montanide made up each vaccine dose, which was injected subcutaneously together with topical imiquimod. These TCRs are of unknown antigen specificity. Sequenced material: PBMCs, taken from a glioma patient whose treatment included an IDH1 peptide vaccine. These receptors were collected from a man in his forties with glioma.

This chain links TRBV19 with TRBJ2-1; no firm D call. Per germline, CDR1 LNHDA and CDR2 SQIVND (reference sequence). V was cut by 8 bases and J by 0 bases, with 14 bases left in between. The CDR3 length is 15 residues. CDR3 amino acids: CASEPRLSSYNEQFF. The DNA for the CDR3 is TGTGCCAGTGAGCCGCGGCTTAGCTCCTACAATGAGCAGTTCTTC.

The V and J genes are TRBV9 and TRBJ1-2, with 8 bases aligning to TRBD1. The germline V gene encodes CDR1 SGDLS and CDR2 YYNGEE. The CDR3 is made up of 16 amino acids. J gave up 7 bases and V 4 bases, and 15 bases lay outside the gene matches. The chain's CDR3 is CASSTQGAGRTLGYTF. CDR3 nucleotides: TGTGCCAGCAGCACCCAGGGGGCAGGGAGGACGCTTGGCTACACCTTC.

This rearrangement joins TRBV18 to TRBJ1-1; no clear D. The CDR3 runs to 13 residues. The germline V gene encodes CDR1 KGHSH and CDR2 LQKENI. V was shortened by 6 bases and J by 3 bases, with 11 bases between the two germline ends. The CDR3 region has the DNA TGTGCCAGCTCCGAACAAAGTGACACTGAAGCTTTCTTT. Its translation: CASSEQSDTEAFF. The entire variable domain, with the rest obtained from reference TRBV18 and TRBJ1-1, is as follows: NAGVMQNPRHLVRRRGQEARLRCSPMKGHSHVYWYRQLPEEGLKFMVYLQKENIIDESGMPKERFSAEFPKEGPSILRIQQVVRGDSAAYFCASSEQSDTEAFFGQGTRLTVV.

This chain connects TRBV13 to TRBJ1-1, with 7 bases lining up with TRBD1. Germline-derived CDR1 and CDR2 are PRHDT and FYEKMQ (reference sequence). The trim removed 5 bases at V and 2 bases at J, leaving 11 bases unmatched. CDR3 length: 16 residues. The DNA of the CDR3 is TGTGCCAGCAGCCAGACAGGGATGGGGGTAAACACTGAAGCTTTCTTT. Protein: CASSQTGMGVNTEAFF.

V gene TRBV7-9 combines with J gene TRBJ1-2; 8 bases align to TRBD1. The CDR3 contains 13 residues. The V and J ends lost 2 bases and 7 bases, in that order; junction bases with no gene match: 3. The germline V gene has CDR1 SEHNR and CDR2 FQNEAQ (reference sequence). The CDR3 loop reads CASSLSTGGGYTF. CDR3 nucleotides: TGTGCCAGCAGCTTAAGTACAGGGGGTGGCTACACCTTC. Full variable domain (missing parts from reference TRBV7-9 and TRBJ1-2): DTGVSQNPRHKITKRGQNVTFRCDPISEHNRLYWYRQTLGQGPEFLTYFQNEAQLEKSRLLSDRFSAERPKGSFSTLEIQRTEQGDSAMYLCASSLSTGGGYTFGSGTRLTVV.

This clone occurred once. The chain recombines TRBV29-1 with TRBJ1-2, with a tentative D call TRBD1 (5 bases). V dropped 7 bases and J dropped 8 bases, with 20 bases sitting between them. Germline V gene sequence: CDR1 SQVTM, CDR2 ANQGSEA. The CDR3 totals 13 residues. The CDR3 loop reads CSAWEWVGVGYTF. DNA of the CDR3: TGCAGCGCCTGGGAATGGGTAGGGGTCGGCTACACCTTC. Using reference TRBV29-1 and TRBJ1-2 for the parts outside the CDR3, the full variable domain is SAVISQKPSRDICQRGTSLTIQCQVDSQVTMMFWYRQQPGQSLTLIATANQGSEATYESGFVIDKFPISRPNLTFSTLTVSNMSPEDSSIYLCSAWEWVGVGYTFGSGTRLTVV.

The chain recombines TRBV28 with TRBJ1-5; D is unclear. The CDR3 covers 12 residues. Germline V gene data show CDR1 as MDHEN and CDR2 as SYDVKM. V was trimmed by 2 bases and J by 5 bases, leaving 4 bases between them. The CDR3 bases are TGTGCCAGCAGTTTAGCCTATCAGCCCCAGCATTTT. Amino acids: CASSLAYQPQHF.

This chain connects TRBV5-7 to TRBJ1-2; D uncertain. TRBV5-7 is treated as an ORF (open reading frame) with a function not yet certain. The CDR3 extends over 17 amino acids. The germline V and J ends were trimmed by 1 base and 3 bases, with 19 bases remaining between them. This CDR3 reads CASSLSGQVVEDYGYTF. In DNA, the CDR3 is TGTGCCAGCAGCTTGTCGGGTCAGGTGGTTGAGGACTATGGCTACACCTTC.

This chain uses TRBV5-6 with TRBJ1-1; the match to TRBD1 covers 8 bases. The trim removed 3 bases at V and 5 bases at J, leaving 12 bases unmatched. The germline V gene encodes CDR1 SGHDT and CDR2 YYEEEE. The length of the CDR3 is 16 residues. CDR3 nucleotides: TGTGCCAGCAGCTGGACAGGGAAATGGGGCGGTACTGAAGCTTTCTTT. Encoded protein: CASSWTGKWGGTEAFF.

V usage is TRBV4-1 and J usage is TRBJ2-3; D may be TRBD1 or TRBD2 (5 bases each). V lost 0 bases, J lost 3 bases, and 13 bases lay in between. Germline CDR1 and CDR2: MGHRA and YSYEKL. CDR3 length equals 16 residues. For the CDR3, the DNA is TGCGCCAGCAGCCAAGATCCACCTGAGGGGACAGATACGCAGTATTTT. Protein product: CASSQDPPEGTDTQYF.

The rearrangement uses TRBV11-2 and TRBJ2-3; D unresolved. Germline CDR1 and CDR2: SGHAT and FQNNGV. The CDR3 is 14 residues long. V shed 2 bases and J shed 1 base, with 7 bases lying between them. CDR3 region: CASSLYRGTDTQYF. CDR3 nucleotides: TGTGCCAGCAGCTTATATCGAGGCACAGATACGCAGTATTTT.

The chain carries TRBV2 and TRBJ1-1; D uncertain. Trimming stripped 7 bases from V and 7 bases from J, with 10 bases between. This CDR3 contains 11 residues. Per germline, CDR1 SNHLY and CDR2 FYNNEI. CDR3: CASKRGVEAFF. The CDR3 nucleotides are TGTGCCAGCAAACGGGGAGTTGAAGCTTTCTTT.

V is TRBV7-8 and J is TRBJ2-3; 9 nucleotides line up with TRBD2. This CDR3 is built from 19 residues. Germline V gene lookup returns CDR1 SGHVS and CDR2 FQNEAQ. V shed 2 bases and J 8 bases; nucleotides not matched to a gene: 20. CDR3 sequence: CASSLSPRNRAGGWGTQYF. CDR3 sequence (DNA): TGTGCCAGCAGCTTATCCCCCCGGAACCGCGCGGGAGGGTGGGGTACGCAGTATTTT.

J is TRBJ2-1 and V is TRBV7-8, with no clear D. The CDR3 covers 14 residues. CDR1 is SGHVS and CDR2 is FQNEAQ in the germline V gene. Trimming took 5 bases from V and 4 from J, leaving 12 bases between them. The CDR3 bases are TGTGCCAGCAGCCCTATCACAGTATACAATGAGCAGTTCTTC. Residues: CASSPITVYNEQFF.

V is TRBV1 and J is TRBJ1-2; the table's D call TRBD1 went unverified against the DNA. TRBV1 is an annotated pseudogene. The CDR3 is made up of 16 amino acids. CDR3: CTSSQDRVRDSYGYTF. The CDR3 DNA reads TGCACCAGCAGCCAAGATCGGGTTCGGGACAGCTATGGCTACACCTTC.

The chain is built from TRBV20-1 and TRBJ2-5; D gene unclear. The CDR3 extends over 11 amino acids. V was trimmed by 5 bases and J by 8 bases, leaving 12 bases between them. Germline lookup yields CDR1 DFQATT and CDR2 SNEGSKA (reference sequence). CDR3 sequence reads: CSAYNEVTQYF. The CDR3 nucleotides are TGCAGTGCTTACAATGAGGTAACCCAGTACTTC.

The chain carries TRBV18 and TRBJ2-7; no firm D call. This CDR3 comprises 15 residues. Germline values: CDR1 KGHSH, CDR2 LQKENI. V was cut by 1 base and J by 3 bases, with 13 bases left in between. CDR3 amino acids: CASSPQARGNYEQYF. The CDR3 nucleotides are TGTGCCAGCTCACCACAGGCTCGTGGGAACTACGAGCAGTACTTC.

This clone was observed once. The chain joins TRBV6-1 to TRBJ1-2; D unclear. Looked up from germline, CDR1 is MNHNS and CDR2 is SASEGT. V dropped 1 base and J dropped 3 bases, with 18 bases sitting between them. The CDR3 is made up of 17 amino acids. The CDR3 coding sequence is TGTGCCAGCAGTGAAGATGCGTGGTCTGTGAATGACTATGGCTACACCTTC. Translated: CASSEDAWSVNDYGYTF.

The chain uses TRBV5-6 and TRBJ2-1; no definite D call. The ends were cut back, 0 bases at V and 0 bases at J, with 10 bases in the middle. The CDR3 runs 16 residues. The germline V gene has CDR1 SGHDT and CDR2 YYEEEE. The CDR3 sequence is CASSLVAASSYNEQFF. In DNA, the CDR3 is TGTGCCAGCAGCTTGGTGGCCGCGAGCTCCTACAATGAGCAGTTCTTC.

The chain recombines TRBV6-5 with TRBJ1-4, with 7 bases fitting TRBD1. The trim removed 6 bases at V and 2 bases at J, leaving 6 bases unmatched. From germline, CDR1 is MNHEY and CDR2 SVGAGI. The CDR3 loop spans 15 amino acids. The CDR3 reads CASRVQGWTNEKLFF. CDR3 DNA sequence: TGTGCCAGCAGGGTACAGGGGTGGACTAATGAAAAACTGTTTTTT.

The chain recombines TRBV11-3 with TRBJ2-2, with TRBD1 matching 8 bases. The V segment lost 5 bases and the J segment 0 bases; nucleotides outside the gene matches: 14. This CDR3 contains 19 residues. Germline CDR1 reads SGHNT; CDR2 reads YENEEA. The CDR3 nucleotides are TGTGCCAGCAGCGGACCCGGGACAGGTCTATTCGCGAACACCGGGGAGCTGTTTTTT. It translates to CASSGPGTGLFANTGELFF.